The clone carrying this TCR beta chain was picked up many times. Its antigen is not known. This sample was included in a study of Graves' ophthalmopathy and Graves' hyperthyroidism. In donors with ophthalmopathy, activity was moderate-to-severe, with CAS ≥3, NOSPECS ≥4 and duration under 3 months. A diagnosis was made from clinical symptoms together with serum thyroxine, TRAb, thyroid ultrasound and orbital computed tomography. RNA transcripts served as template for amplifying TCR beta CDR3 sequences. First-round RT-PCR with HTBI primers preceded a second-round multiplex PCR. TCRdb reanalysed the multiplex PCR reads using MiXCR and keeps one entry per CDR3 protein. The table records about 400,000 distinct CDR3 sequences, about 18% of them present only once. General study results and limits: The model's ophthalmopathy progression predictions had roughly 69% sensitivity and about 72% specificity.

The CDR3 consists of 13 residues. V was trimmed by 6 bases and J by 5 bases, leaving 11 bases between them. Germline CDR1 and CDR2: SGHTA and FQGNSA. The sequence derives from a woman under 30 with Graves' ophthalmopathy. The specimen was peripheral blood. The V call is TRBV7-2, the J call TRBJ1-5, with D maybe TRBD1 (5 bases). The DNA of the CDR3 is TGTGCCAGCAGTTTAAGAGGGGATCAGCCCCAGCATTTT. Its protein product is CASSLRGDQPQHF.